The table lists the clone carrying this T cell receptor beta chain with a few counts. CDR3 length equals 15 residues. V lost 4 bases, J lost 2 bases, and 4 bases stayed unmatched. The V gene's germline CDR1 is MNHEY and CDR2 SVGAGI. Method: immunoSEQ multiplex PCR; TCRdb's copy keeps in-frame clones and lacks some. The data contain around 400,000 clones, about 90% of them singletons. This entry is derived from a study of blood T cell repertoires in COVID-19. Overall study: From the United States, Italy and Spain came samples of acute and convalescent COVID-19.

The sequence came from a woman aged 25 to 39 with COVID-19, enrolled during active disease. The chain employs TRBV6-5 and TRBJ2-3; 9 nucleotides align to TRBD2. The source material was peripheral blood. CDR3 protein: CASSLAGAPTDTQYF. The DNA for the CDR3 is TGTGCCAGCAGTTTAGCGGGAGCCCCCACAGATACGCAGTATTTT.